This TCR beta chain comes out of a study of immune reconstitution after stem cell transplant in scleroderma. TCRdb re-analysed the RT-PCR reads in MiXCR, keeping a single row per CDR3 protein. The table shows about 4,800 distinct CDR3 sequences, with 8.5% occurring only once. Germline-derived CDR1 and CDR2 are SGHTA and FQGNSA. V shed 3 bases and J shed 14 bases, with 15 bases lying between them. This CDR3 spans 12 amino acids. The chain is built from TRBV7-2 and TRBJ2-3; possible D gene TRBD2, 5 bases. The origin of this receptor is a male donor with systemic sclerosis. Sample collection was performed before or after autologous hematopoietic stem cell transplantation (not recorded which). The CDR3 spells CASSLRRGLPYF. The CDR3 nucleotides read TGTGCCAGCAGCTTGAGACGCGGGCTCCCGTATTTT.